Each of the 23 T cell receptor beta chains below was sequenced from the same sample in a study of blood T cell repertoires in COVID-19 (TCRdb year 2020). Library preparation used the immunoSEQ multiplex PCR assay. TCRdb provides this immuneACCESS table in a form limited to in-frame rearrangements. Some clones are lacking; in checked studies, under half of them reflect an unresolved V gene, and why the rest are absent is not known. A total of tens of thousands of clones appear in this sample, nearly 90% of them only once. The top ten clonotypes cover roughly 10% of the sample. Sequencing was done on a sample of peripheral blood. These receptors originate from a man at least 80 years old with active or convalescent COVID-19.

The genes are TRBV28 and TRBJ2-3, with 11 bases fitting TRBD2. V lost 6 bases, J lost 2 bases, and 7 bases stayed unmatched. This CDR3 has 16 residues. The V gene's germline CDR1 is MDHEN and CDR2 SYDVKM. The CDR3 sequence is CASSPLAGGYTDTQYF. CDR3 sequence (DNA): TGTGCCAGCAGCCCGTTAGCGGGGGGGTACACAGATACGCAGTATTTT.

This sequence joins TRBV3-1 (or the pseudogene TRBV3-2) and TRBJ1-2; TRBD1 matches at 8 bases. J gave up 4 bases and V 1 base, and 2 bases lay outside the gene matches. The CDR3 contains 14 residues. Germline values: CDR1 LGHDT, CDR2 YNNKEL (reference sequence). CDR3: CASSQAGTGYGYTF. The CDR3 bases are TGTGCCAGCAGCCAAGCCGGGACAGGCTATGGCTACACCTTC.

This clone was picked up a small number of times. The V call is TRBV4-3, the J call TRBJ2-1, with 8 nucleotides matching TRBD2. V shed 3 bases, J shed 10 bases, and the junction held 11 bases outside the gene matches. Germline lookup yields CDR1 LGHNA and CDR2 YSLEER. The CDR3 contains 15 residues. CDR3 nucleotide sequence: TGCGCCAGCAGCCACAAGAGCGGGAGAGGTGGCGAGCAGTTCTTC. Translation gives CASSHKSGRGGEQFF.

The CDR3 nucleotides read TGTGCCAGCAGCAAGGGCCCCCCGGGATACAAAAAATTTTCTGGGGCCAACGTCCTGACTTTC. This encodes CASSKGPPGYKKFSGANVLTF. The chain links TRBV21-1 to TRBJ2-6; TRBD2, the table's D call, was not compared with the DNA. TRBV21-1 is tagged as a pseudogene. The CDR3 is made up of 21 amino acids.

This clone was counted between two and nine times. The chain has TRBV2 and TRBJ1-1; D may be TRBD1 (5 bases). The germline V gene encodes CDR1 SNHLY and CDR2 FYNNEI. This CDR3 has 14 residues. The V end lost 6 bases, the J end lost 6 bases, and 17 bases lay between the germline ends. CDR3 protein: CASSGGPRGAEAFF. CDR3 DNA sequence: TGTGCCAGCAGCGGGGGTCCTCGAGGCGCTGAAGCTTTCTTT.

V usage is TRBV7-2 and J usage is TRBJ2-5; possibly TRBD1 for D (5 bases). The V gene's germline CDR1 is SGHTA and CDR2 FQGNSA. V lost 3 bases to trimming and J lost 0 bases, with 17 bases between them. The CDR3 loop spans 17 amino acids. CDR3 sequence (DNA): TGTGCCAGCAGCTTCTCGGTGGGGCCCCCGTACCAAGAGACCCAGTACTTC. This gives the protein CASSFSVGPPYQETQYF. Full variable domain (remainder filled in from reference TRBV7-2 and TRBJ2-5): GAGVSQSPSNKVTEKGKDVELRCDPISGHTALYWYRQSLGQGLEFLIYFQGNSAPDKSGLPSDRFSAERTGGSVSTLTIQRTQQEDSAVYLCASSFSVGPPYQETQYFGPGTRLLVL.

The V gene is TRBV12-3 or TRBV12-4, the J gene TRBJ1-5; a weak D match, TRBD1 (5 bases). The CDR3 extends over 12 amino acids. Trimming cost V 5 bases and J 9 bases, with 11 bases left between them. CDR3 region: CASSPRGGPQHF. The CDR3 DNA sequence: TGTGCCAGCAGTCCCCGGGGGGGGCCCCAGCATTTT.

CDR3 coding DNA: TGTGCCAGCAGTTCACGAGTGCCGCCCTACGAGCAGTACTTC. Amino acids: CASSSRVPPYEQYF. V is TRBV28 and J is TRBJ2-7; D gene ambiguous. The CDR3 runs 14 residues. CDR1 is MDHEN, CDR2 SYDVKM, per germline. V was shortened by 4 bases and J by 2 bases, with 12 bases between the two germline ends.

The chain uses TRBV18 and TRBJ1-1; perhaps TRBD1 as D (5 bases). The germline V and J ends were trimmed by 0 bases and 10 bases, with 18 bases remaining between them. CDR1 KGHSH and CDR2 LQKENI come from the germline V gene. The CDR3 sequence is 15 residues long. In DNA, the CDR3 is TGTGCCAGCTCACCACCGGGACTCCTCCCCTCGGGAGCTTTCTTT. This sequence encodes CASSPPGLLPSGAFF.

This clone was seen just once. The rearrangement uses TRBV6-6 and TRBJ1-6; TRBD1 might be the D (5 bases). Germline V gene lookup returns CDR1 MNHNY and CDR2 SVGAGI (reference sequence). The germline V and J ends were trimmed by 2 bases and 8 bases, with 10 bases remaining between them. The length of the CDR3 is 14 residues. CDR3 sequence: CASSYGGVDSPLHF. The CDR3 DNA is TGTGCCAGCAGTTACGGGGGGGTCGATTCACCCCTCCACTTT.

The chain links TRBV5-4 to TRBJ2-7, with 8 bases aligning to TRBD2. CDR3 length: 17 amino acids. Per the germline V gene, CDR1 is SGHNT and CDR2 is YYREEE (reference sequence). Trimming took 0 bases from V and 6 from J; bases not matched to a gene: 14. The CDR3, as DNA: TGTGCCAGCAGCTTGGCCGGTGGAGCGGGAGTTTTAGGCGAGCAGTACTTC. Encoded protein: CASSLAGGAGVLGEQYF.

The rearrangement joins TRBV24-1 to TRBJ2-1; TRBD1 agrees at 7 bases. This CDR3 has 16 amino acids. Germline values: CDR1 KGHDR, CDR2 SFDVKD. V lost 2 bases, J lost 3 bases, and 6 bases stayed unmatched. CDR3 in amino acids: CATSDSGTVLYNEQFF. Here the CDR3 DNA reads TGTGCCACCAGTGATTCAGGGACAGTCCTCTACAATGAGCAGTTCTTC.

The V and J genes are TRBV5-5 and TRBJ2-5, with D perhaps TRBD2 (5 bases). The CDR3 is 15 residues long. Trimming removed 6 bases from V and 2 bases from J, with 17 bases in between. Germline V CDR1 and CDR2: SGHKS, YYEKEE (reference sequence). The chain's CDR3 is CASTLKVGGQETQYF. The CDR3 DNA reads as TGTGCCAGCACCCTGAAGGTCGGCGGGCAAGAGACCCAGTACTTC.

The chain recombines TRBV6-2 or TRBV6-3 with TRBJ2-7, with 8 bases that match TRBD2. Trimming cost V 4 bases and J 4 bases; bases outside gene matches: 12. Per germline, CDR1 MNHEY and CDR2 SVGEGT. The CDR3 has 16 amino acids. In nucleotides, the CDR3 is TGTGCCAGCAGTTCCAGGGGCCGGACTAGCTGGTACGAGCAGTACTTC. This sequence encodes CASSSRGRTSWYEQYF.

CDR3 sequence: CASSQKETQYF. In DNA form, the CDR3 reads TGTGCCAGCAGCCAAAAAGAGACCCAGTACTTC. V and J are TRBV7-9 and TRBJ2-5, with unresolved D. CDR3 length: 11 amino acids. The V gene lost 5 bases and the J gene lost 3 bases, with 4 bases spanning the gap. CDR1 SEHNR and CDR2 FQNEAQ come from the germline V gene (reference sequence).

This clone was detected only once. The V call is TRBV15, the J call TRBJ1-2; unclear D gene. The germline CDR1 and CDR2 sequences are LNHNV and YYDKDF (reference sequence). This CDR3 is built from 13 residues. The V end lost 0 bases, the J end lost 5 bases, and 7 bases lay between the germline ends. The CDR3, as DNA: TGTGCCACCAGCAGAGATGACACTTATGGCTACACCTTC. This encodes CATSRDDTYGYTF.

This sequence joins TRBV28 and TRBJ2-7; tentatively, D is TRBD2 (6 bases). V lost 3 bases and J lost 7, with 16 bases in between. Germline loops: CDR1 MDHEN, CDR2 SYDVKM. This CDR3 spans 14 amino acids. The CDR3 DNA is TGTGCCAGCAGTTTGTTCCTAGCGTCGGATGAGCAGTACTTC. This translates into CASSLFLASDEQYF.

J is TRBJ2-7 and V is TRBV24-1; TRBD2 is a possible D gene (6 bases). Trimming took off 4 bases at V and 0 bases at J, with 15 bases between the two ends. The CDR3 extends over 16 amino acids. Germline assignment: CDR1 KGHDR and CDR2 SFDVKD. The CDR3 here is CATSDTGTESSYEQYF. The DNA of the CDR3 is TGTGCCACCAGTGACACCGGGACTGAAAGCTCCTACGAGCAGTACTTC.

The rearrangement joins TRBV5-1 to TRBJ2-1; TRBD1 might be the D (5 bases). Looked up from germline, CDR1 is SGHRS and CDR2 is YFSETQ. Trimming cost V 7 bases and J 2 bases, with 16 bases left between them. The CDR3 spans 15 residues. The CDR3 nucleotides read TGCGCCAGCGCCCCCTCAGGGTTTACCTACAATGAGCAGTTCTTC. It encodes CASAPSGFTYNEQFF.

The chain recombines TRBV24-1 with TRBJ2-3; the match to TRBD2 covers 14 bases. Germline V gene lookup returns CDR1 KGHDR and CDR2 SFDVKD. Germline trimming cut 2 bases from V and 4 bases from J; bases unmatched to any gene: 10. The CDR3 runs 19 residues. The CDR3 loop reads CATSDSLMGLAGDADTQYF. CDR3 bases: TGTGCCACCAGTGATTCGCTGATGGGACTAGCGGGAGACGCAGATACGCAGTATTTT.

The chain recombines TRBV10-1 with TRBJ2-7, with 9 positions matching TRBD2. CDR1 and CDR2 from the germline V gene are WNHNN and SYGVQD (reference sequence). CDR3 length equals 15 residues. The ends lost 3 bases at V and 1 base at J; junction bases unmatched: 4. CDR3 nucleotides: TGCGCCAGCAGTGATAGTAGCGGGGGATCCTACGAGCAGTACTTC. Translation: CASSDSSGGSYEQYF.

This sequence joins TRBV7-2 and TRBJ2-7, with D perhaps TRBD1 (7 bases). The CDR3 is 14 amino acids. The V end lost 2 bases, the J end lost 2 bases, and 10 bases lay between the germline ends. In germline, CDR1 is SGHTA, CDR2 FQGNSA. The CDR3 bases are TGTGCCAGCAGCTTACAGGGGGGCGCCTACGAGCAGTACTTC. It encodes CASSLQGGAYEQYF.

CDR3 amino acids: CASSFSSGGYEQYF. CDR3 bases: TGTGCCAGCAGCTTTTCTAGCGGGGGTTACGAGCAGTACTTC. J is TRBJ2-7 and V is TRBV7-2; 10 bases are shared with TRBD2. CDR3 size: 14 residues. V lost 3 bases and J lost 4; bases outside the gene matches: 3. Germline lookup yields CDR1 SGHTA and CDR2 FQGNSA.